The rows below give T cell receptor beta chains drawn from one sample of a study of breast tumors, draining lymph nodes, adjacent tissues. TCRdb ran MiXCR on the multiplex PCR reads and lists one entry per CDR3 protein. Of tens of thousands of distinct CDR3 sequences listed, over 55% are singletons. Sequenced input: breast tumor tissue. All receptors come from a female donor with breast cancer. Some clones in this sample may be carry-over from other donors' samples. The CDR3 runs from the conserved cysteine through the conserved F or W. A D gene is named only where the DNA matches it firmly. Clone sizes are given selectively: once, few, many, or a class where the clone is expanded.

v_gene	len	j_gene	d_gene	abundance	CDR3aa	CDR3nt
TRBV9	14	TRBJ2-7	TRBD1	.	CASKGQGGSYEQYF	TGTGCCAGTAAGGGACAGGGAGGGTCCTACGAGCAGTACTTC
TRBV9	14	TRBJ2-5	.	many	CASSVQGTQETQSF	TGTGCCAGCAGCGTACAGGGGACGCAAGAGACCCAGTCCTTC
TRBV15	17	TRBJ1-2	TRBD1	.	CATSRGGSGTGDYGYTF	TGTGCCACCAGCAGAGGGGGTTCCGGGACAGGCGACTATGGCTACACCTTC
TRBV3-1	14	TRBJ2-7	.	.	CASSQDRRVTEQYF	TGTGCCAGCAGCCAAGATCGGAGGGTGACCGAGCAGTACTTC
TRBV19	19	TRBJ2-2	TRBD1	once	CASGTGGSAYGKNTGELFF	TGTGCCAGTGGGACAGGGGGCAGCGCTTACGGGAAGAACACCGGGGAGCTGTTTTTT
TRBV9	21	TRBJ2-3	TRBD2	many	CASSVESGVSGGPQPTDTQYF	TGTGCCAGCAGCGTAGAATCGGGTGTGTCGGGAGGGCCGCAACCCACAGATACGCAGTATTTT
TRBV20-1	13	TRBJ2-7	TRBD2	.	CSAYTSGRAEQYF	TGCAGTGCCTACACTAGCGGGAGGGCCGAGCAGTACTTC
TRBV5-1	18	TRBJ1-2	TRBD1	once	CASRSTQGGLRANYGYTF	TGCGCCAGCAGATCTACTCAGGGGGGCCTAAGAGCTAACTATGGCTACACCTTC
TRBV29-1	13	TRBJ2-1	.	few	CSVKVGSYNEQFF	TGCAGCGTTAAGGTAGGCTCCTACAATGAGCAGTTCTTC
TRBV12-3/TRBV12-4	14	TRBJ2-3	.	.	CASTILGGTDTQYF	TGTGCCAGCACCATCTTGGGAGGCACAGATACGCAGTATTTT
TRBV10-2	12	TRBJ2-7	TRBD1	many	CASRGQTYEQYF	TGCGCCAGCAGGGGACAGACCTACGAGCAGTACTTC
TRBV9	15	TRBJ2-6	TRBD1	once	CAGSGQGAGANVLTF	TGTGCCGGCAGTGGACAGGGGGCTGGGGCCAACGTCCTGACTTTC
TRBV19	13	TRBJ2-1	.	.	CASRTASGNEQFF	TGTGCCAGCCGAACCGCTTCGGGCAATGAGCAGTTCTTC
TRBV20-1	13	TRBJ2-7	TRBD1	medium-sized	CSAHNRGADEQYF	TGCAGTGCTCATAACAGGGGAGCGGACGAGCAGTACTTC
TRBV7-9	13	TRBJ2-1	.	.	CASAVGGNTEQFF	TGTGCCAGCGCCGTAGGAGGGAACACTGAGCAGTTCTTC
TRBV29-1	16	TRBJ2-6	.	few	CSVFMAGLSGANVLTF	TGCAGCGTTTTTATGGCAGGTTTATCTGGGGCCAACGTCCTGACTTTC
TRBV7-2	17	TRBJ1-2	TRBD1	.	CASSSRSGTGTNYGYTF	TGTGCCAGCAGCTCTAGGTCCGGGACAGGGACTAACTATGGCTACACCTTC
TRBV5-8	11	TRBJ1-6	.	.	CASSSDRSLHF	TGTGCCAGCAGCTCCGATCGTTCCCTCCACTTT
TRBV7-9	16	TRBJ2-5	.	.	CASSLKVAGPEETQYF	TGTGCCAGCAGCTTAAAGGTTGCGGGTCCCGAAGAGACCCAGTACTTC
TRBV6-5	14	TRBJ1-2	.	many	CASSHGVGGYGYTF	TGTGCCAGCAGTCACGGGGTAGGGGGCTATGGCTACACCTTC
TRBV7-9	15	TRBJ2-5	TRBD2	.	CASSFGATGGETQYF	TGTGCCAGCAGCTTCGGCGCGACGGGAGGGGAGACCCAGTACTTC
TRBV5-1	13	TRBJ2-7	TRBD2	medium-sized	CASSLGLAGEQYF	TGCGCCAGCAGCTTGGGACTAGCGGGCGAGCAGTACTTC
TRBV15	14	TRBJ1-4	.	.	CATSRDLGRHPTLF	TGTGCCACCAGCAGAGATCTTGGGAGGCACCCAACCCTTTTT
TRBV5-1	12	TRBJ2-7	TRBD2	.	CASQKGGDEQYF	TGCGCCAGCCAAAAGGGAGGGGACGAGCAGTACTTC
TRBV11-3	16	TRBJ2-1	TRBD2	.	CASSLGLLAGGNEQFF	TGTGCCAGCAGCTTAGGTCTACTAGCGGGGGGGAATGAGCAGTTCTTC
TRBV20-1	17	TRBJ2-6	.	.	CSASGRVESSGANVLTF	TGCAGTGCTAGTGGTCGGGTGGAAAGCTCTGGGGCCAACGTCCTGACTTTC
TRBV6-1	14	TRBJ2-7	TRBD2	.	CASSYQRERYEQYF	TGTGCCAGCAGTTACCAGCGGGAAAGATACGAGCAGTACTTC
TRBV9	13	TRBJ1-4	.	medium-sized	CASSGQPNEKLFF	TGTGCCAGCAGCGGACAGCCGAATGAAAAACTGTTTTTT
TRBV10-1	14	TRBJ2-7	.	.	CASWDRDNSYEQYF	TGCGCCAGCTGGGACCGGGACAACTCCTACGAGCAGTACTTC
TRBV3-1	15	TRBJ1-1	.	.	CASSQAPGFYSDAFF	TGTGCCAGCAGCCAAGCTCCAGGGTTCTATTCTGACGCTTTCTTT
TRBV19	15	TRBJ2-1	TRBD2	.	CASSPRTSSGVEQFF	TGTGCCAGTAGTCCCCGGACTAGCTCAGGGGTTGAGCAGTTCTTC
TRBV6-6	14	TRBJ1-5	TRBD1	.	CASRTGGRDRPQHF	TGCGCCAGCAGAACAGGGGGGCGGGATCGGCCCCAGCATTTT
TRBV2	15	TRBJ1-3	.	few	CASSQTWDTGNTIYF	TGTGCCAGCAGTCAAACATGGGACACTGGAAACACCATATATTTT
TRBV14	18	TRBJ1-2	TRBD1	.	CASSQFRGGEQGNYGYTF	TGTGCCAGCAGCCAATTCAGGGGGGGCGAACAGGGTAACTATGGCTACACCTTC
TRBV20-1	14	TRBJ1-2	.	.	CSARDRGQGYGYTF	TGCAGTGCTAGAGATCGGGGGCAAGGGTATGGCTACACCTTC
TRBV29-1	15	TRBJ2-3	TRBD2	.	CSVEEGSGHTDTQYF	TGCAGCGTTGAAGAGGGTAGCGGGCACACAGATACGCAGTATTTT
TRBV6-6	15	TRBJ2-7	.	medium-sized	CASSHSNVRDYEQYF	TGTGCCAGCAGTCACTCGAACGTCCGAGACTACGAGCAGTACTTC
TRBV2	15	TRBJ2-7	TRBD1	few	CASRDRGRYTYEQYF	TGTGCCAGCAGGGACAGGGGGCGATATACCTACGAGCAGTACTTC
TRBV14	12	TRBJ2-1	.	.	CASSRAGDEQFF	TGTGCCAGCAGCCGAGCCGGGGATGAGCAGTTCTTC
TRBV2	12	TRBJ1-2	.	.	CASRPVNYGYTF	TGTGCCAGCAGGCCCGTTAACTATGGCTACACCTTC
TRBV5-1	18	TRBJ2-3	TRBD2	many	CASSLGTSGGTITDTQYF	TGCGCCAGCAGCTTGGGCACTAGCGGGGGGACTATCACAGATACGCAGTATTTT
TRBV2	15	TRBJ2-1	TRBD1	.	CASSEWTGSYNEQFF	TGTGCCAGCAGTGAATGGACAGGTTCTTACAATGAGCAGTTCTTC
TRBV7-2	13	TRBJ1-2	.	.	CASSDVGRGGYTF	TGTGCCAGCAGCGACGTGGGGAGGGGCGGCTACACCTTC
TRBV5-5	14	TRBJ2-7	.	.	CASSLNGFSYEQYF	TGTGCCAGCAGCTTAAACGGGTTCTCCTACGAGCAGTACTTC
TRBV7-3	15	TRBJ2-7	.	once	CASSLDRGKAYEQYF	TGTGCCAGCAGCTTAGATCGGGGGAAAGCCTACGAGCAGTACTTC
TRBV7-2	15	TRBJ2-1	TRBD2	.	CASSLLGSGKNEQFF	TGTGCCAGCAGCTTATTGGGAAGCGGGAAGAATGAGCAGTTCTTC